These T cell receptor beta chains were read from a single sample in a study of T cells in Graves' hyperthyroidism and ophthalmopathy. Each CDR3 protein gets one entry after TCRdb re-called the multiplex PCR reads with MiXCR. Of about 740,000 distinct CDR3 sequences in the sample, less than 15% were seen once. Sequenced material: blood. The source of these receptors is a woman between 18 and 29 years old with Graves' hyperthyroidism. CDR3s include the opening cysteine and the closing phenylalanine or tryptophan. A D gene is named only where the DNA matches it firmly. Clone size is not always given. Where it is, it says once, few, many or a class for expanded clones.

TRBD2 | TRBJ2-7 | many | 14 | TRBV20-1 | TGCAGTGCTAGAAGACTAGCGGGATCCTACGAGCAGTACTTC | CSARRLAGSYEQYF
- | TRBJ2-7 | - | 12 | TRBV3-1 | TGTGCCAGCAGCCAGGGACCCTCTCCGCAGTACTTC | CASSQGPSPQYF
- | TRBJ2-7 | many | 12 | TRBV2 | TGTGCCAGCTTGCGGGATCACTACGAGCAGTACTTC | CASLRDHYEQYF
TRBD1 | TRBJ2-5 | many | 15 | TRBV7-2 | TGTGCCAGCAGCTTAGTGGGGGACAGGGGAGAGACCCAGTACTTC | CASSLVGDRGETQYF
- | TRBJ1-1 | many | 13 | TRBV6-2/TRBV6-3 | TGTGCCAGCAGTTTTCGCCGATCCGATGAAGCTTTCTTT | CASSFRRSDEAFF
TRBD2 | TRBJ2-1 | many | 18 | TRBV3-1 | TGTGCCAGCAGCCAACGGGGACTAGTCTTTGGAACAAACAATGAGCAGTTCTTC | CASSQRGLVFGTNNEQFF
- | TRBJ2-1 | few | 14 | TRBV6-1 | TGTGCCAGCAGAGAGAGGCCCTCCTACAATGAGCAGTTCTTC | CASRERPSYNEQFF
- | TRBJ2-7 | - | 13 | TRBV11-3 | TGTGCCAGCAGCTTAGAAAGGGATAACGAGCAGTACTTC | CASSLERDNEQYF
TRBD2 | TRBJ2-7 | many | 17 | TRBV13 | TGTGCCAGCAGCCGATCTCTAGCGGGAGTTGCTGTCGGGGAGCAGTACTTC | CASSRSLAGVAVGEQYF
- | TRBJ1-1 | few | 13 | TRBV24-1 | TGTGCCACCAGTGACCCCCCCAGTGGTGAAGCTTTCTTT | CATSDPPSGEAFF
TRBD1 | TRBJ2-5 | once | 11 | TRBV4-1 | TGCGTCAAGGACAGGGGAGGCGGCCAGTACTTC | CVKDRGGGQYF
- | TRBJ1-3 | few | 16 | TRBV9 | TGTGCCAGCAGCCTAGACCTGAGGGCGCAAGGAAACACCATATATTTT | CASSLDLRAQGNTIYF
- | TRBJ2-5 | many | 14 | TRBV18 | TGTGCCAGCTCACCACCTTCGGCATCGGGGACCCAGTACTTC | CASSPPSASGTQYF
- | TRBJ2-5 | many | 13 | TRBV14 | TGTGCCAGCAGCGTGGGGGGAGTGGAGACCCAGTACTTC | CASSVGGVETQYF
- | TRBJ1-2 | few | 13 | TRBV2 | TGTGCCGGCATGGGGCGTCCTAACTATGGCTACACCTTC | CAGMGRPNYGYTF
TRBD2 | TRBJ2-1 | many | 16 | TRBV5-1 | TGCGCCAGCAGCCGGACTAGCGGAAACTCCTGCAATGAGCAGTTCTTC | CASSRTSGNSCNEQFF
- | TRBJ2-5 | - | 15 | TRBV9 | TGTGCCAGCAGCGTTCGGGCGGGGCCCATGGAGACCCAGTACTTC | CASSVRAGPMETQYF
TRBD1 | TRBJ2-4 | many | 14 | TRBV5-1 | TGCGCCAGCAGCCCGACAGGGGGCAAAAACATTCAGTACTTC | CASSPTGGKNIQYF
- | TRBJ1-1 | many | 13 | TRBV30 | TGTGCCTGGACCCAAGGCGGGGGAACTGAAGCTTTCTTT | CAWTQGGGTEAFF
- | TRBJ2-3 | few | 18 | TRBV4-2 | TGTGCCAGCAGCCAAGAAATTGGTTTAGGGCAGAGCACAGATACGCAGTATTTT | CASSQEIGLGQSTDTQYF
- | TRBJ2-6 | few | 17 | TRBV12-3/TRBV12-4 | TGTGCCAGCAGTACAGCGCCGGACTCCCCGGGGGCCAACGTCCTGACTTTC | CASSTAPDSPGANVLTF
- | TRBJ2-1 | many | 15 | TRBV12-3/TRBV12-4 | TGTGCCAGCAGTTCGCACTCGATACTATACAATGAGCAGTTCTTC | CASSSHSILYNEQFF
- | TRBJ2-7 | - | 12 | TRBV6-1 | TGTGCCAGCAGTTCTCTAAAACACGAGCAGTACTTC | CASSSLKHEQYF